This TCR beta chain was captured by sequencing in a study of blood T cell repertoires in COVID-19. About the research overall: From T cells, B-cell-depleted T cells, or PBMCs came the material, which was cDNA or gDNA.

Original analysis: For nucleated cells, counts were estimated from reference gene primer amplification. The assay was immunoSEQ multiplex PCR, and TCRdb's table has in-frame clones only and misses some. The DNA gave D and trimming, while V, J and clone size come from that table. The sample consists of 300,000 to 350,000 clones, around nine tenths of them appearing once. With 10 bases clipped from V and 2 bases from J, the junction kept 10 bases outside the gene matches. Germline V CDR1 and CDR2: LNHDA, SQIVND (reference sequence). This CDR3 region has 15 residues. Recruits, aged roughly 18 to 95 years, lived in 25 or so US areas. Clinical history as reported by participants underpinned cohort assignment.

The sequenced material came from PBMCs or T cells enriched from blood (not recorded which). The chain has TRBV19 and TRBJ1-5, with 8 bases lining up with TRBD1. The TCR comes from a man aged 25-45 years who had recovered from COVID-19. The chain's CDR3 is CATSTVTGGNQPQHF. DNA for the CDR3: TGTGCCACTTCCACCGTGACAGGGGGCAATCAGCCCCAGCATTTT.